The 13 T cell receptor beta chains in this list originate from one sample, sequenced in a study of regulatory T cells in long-lasting Graves disease. Investigators prepared the TCR beta libraries by applying iRepertoire HTBI primers and Arm-PCR of CDR3 regions. TCRdb analysed the multiplex PCR reads with MiXCR anew, one entry per CDR3 protein. This table holds about 200,000 distinct CDR3 sequences, about a sixth found once. Specified time point: newly diagnosed GD, antithyroid drugs for less than 3 months. Extracted RNA from PBMCs served as the source of the TCR library. Source: peripheral blood mononuclear cells (PBMCs), taken at new diagnosis, from a patient treated with antithyroid drugs. The receptors originated from a female donor with Graves disease.

The count of this clonotype is one. The chain recombines TRBV9 with TRBJ2-3; TRBD2 might be the D (6 bases). Germline V gene lookup returns CDR1 SGDLS and CDR2 YYNGEE. This CDR3 region has 14 residues. The ends were cut back, 4 bases at V and 2 bases at J, with 11 bases in the middle. Here the CDR3 reads CASSLRTNTDTQYF. The CDR3 DNA is TGTGCCAGCAGCTTGCGGACTAACACAGATACGCAGTATTTT.

This clonotype was found many times. The V gene is TRBV6-1, the J gene TRBJ1-2; D gene uncertain. Germline V gene data show CDR1 as MNHNS and CDR2 as SASEGT. The CDR3 is made up of 11 amino acids. Trimming took 6 bases from V and 8 from J, leaving 10 bases between them. The CDR3 loop is CASRILRGYTF. CDR3 coding DNA: TGTGCCAGCAGGATCCTACGGGGCTACACCTTC.

This clonotype has at least ten counts. This chain links TRBV5-1 with TRBJ1-2; D is uncertain. The CDR3 spans 14 residues. Germline V CDR1 and CDR2: SGHRS, YFSETQ. V was trimmed by 0 bases and J by 2 bases, leaving 8 bases between them. The CDR3 loop is CASSLESRNYGYTF. The DNA of the CDR3 is TGCGCCAGCAGCTTGGAGTCGCGAAACTATGGCTACACCTTC.

On this clonotype itself: This may be a read error: a much more frequent sequence differs by one nucleotide. This CDR3 is missing its conserved last phenylalanine or tryptophan, likely due to a read error. The rearrangement uses TRBV24-1 and TRBJ2-7; 7 nucleotides match TRBD2. Unmatched junction bases numbered 5, after V lost 7 bases and J lost 6 bases. Germline assignment: CDR1 KGHDR and CDR2 SFDVKD. This CDR3 region has 12 residues. The CDR3, as DNA: TGTGCCACCAGAGGACTAGGAGGCGAGCAGTACTCC. The encoded protein is CATRGLGGEQYS.

This clonotype was detected ten times or more. This chain uses TRBV6-2 or TRBV6-3 with TRBJ2-7, with TRBD1 matching over 9 bases. The CDR3 has 16 amino acids. Per germline, CDR1 MNHEY and CDR2 SVGEGT. Trimming took 5 bases from V and 3 from J; bases not matched to a gene: 11. Here the CDR3 reads CASSESGTGLNYEQYF. CDR3 bases: TGTGCCAGCAGTGAATCCGGGACAGGGTTAAACTACGAGCAGTACTTC.

This clonotype has just one count. A read error is likely here: a far larger clone is one base away. The rearrangement links TRBV2 to TRBJ2-3; no definite D call. The CDR3 totals 12 residues. In germline, CDR1 is SNHLY, CDR2 FYNNEI. Trimming left V 6 bases short and J 15 bases short, with 19 bases between. CDR3 sequence: CASSFRNTVPYF. In nucleotides, the CDR3 is TGTGCCAGCAGCTTCCGGAACACGGTTCCCTATTTT.

This clonotype appeared many times. The rearrangement uses TRBV5-5 and TRBJ2-5; 8 bases match TRBD1. This CDR3 comprises 15 residues. Germline CDR1 SGHKS, CDR2 YYEKEE (reference sequence). J gave up 1 base and V 4 bases, and 6 bases lay outside the gene matches. The CDR3 region is CASSPSGQGQETQYF. CDR3 coding DNA: TGTGCCAGCAGCCCCTCTGGACAGGGCCAAGAGACCCAGTACTTC. Variable domain in full (rest from reference TRBV5-5 and TRBJ2-5): DAGVTQSPTHLIKTRGQQVTLRCSPISGHKSVSWYQQVLGQGPQFIFQYYEKEERGRGNFPDRFSARQFPNYSSELNVNALLLGDSALYLCASSPSGQGQETQYFGPGTRLLVL.

At least ten counts were recorded for this clonotype. The chain recombines TRBV4-2 with TRBJ2-1; D is uncertain. The germline V gene encodes CDR1 LGHNA and CDR2 YNFKEQ. Trimming cost V 3 bases and J 4 bases, with 4 bases left between them. CDR3 size: 12 residues. The CDR3, as DNA: TGTGCCAGCAGCCATACTTACAATGAGCAGTTCTTC. It specifies CASSHTYNEQFF.

The chain employs TRBV2 and TRBJ2-2; unclear D gene. CDR3 size: 13 residues. Trimming left V 9 bases short and J 6 bases short, with 14 bases between. CDR1 and CDR2 from the germline V gene are SNHLY and FYNNEI. As DNA, the CDR3 is TGTGCCAGTCGTCGGGTTGCGGCCGGGGAGCTGTTTTTT. It specifies CASRRVAAGELFF.

About this clonotype: Given a far larger clone just one base away, this is likely a sequencing read error. The chain uses TRBV7-2 and TRBJ2-1; unclear D gene. CDR1 is SGHTA, CDR2 FQGNSA, per germline. The CDR3 loop spans 14 amino acids. CDR3 sequence: CASSIFGAYNEQSF. CDR3 bases: TGTGCCAGTAGTATATTCGGCGCGTACAATGAGCAGTCCTTC.

This clonotype occurred a few times. The rearrangement uses TRBV4-3 and TRBJ2-3; TRBD2 aligns across 9 bases. With V trimmed by 0 bases and J by 5 bases, 9 bases remained unmatched. This CDR3 spans 17 amino acids. CDR1 LGHNA and CDR2 YSLEER come from the germline V gene. CDR3 sequence: CASSQDRAGGPGDTQYF. The CDR3 bases are TGCGCCAGCAGCCAAGATCGGGCGGGAGGGCCAGGAGATACGCAGTATTTT.

The V call is TRBV28, the J call TRBJ2-5, with 7 positions matching TRBD2. Germline V gene lookup returns CDR1 MDHEN and CDR2 SYDVKM. V dropped 8 bases and J dropped 1; count of bases not matched to a gene: 4. The CDR3 totals 13 residues. The CDR3 loop reads CASASGPQETQYF. CDR3 DNA: TGTGCCAGCGCTAGCGGCCCCCAAGAGACCCAGTACTTC.

The V gene is TRBV5-1, the J gene TRBJ2-2, with a tentative D call TRBD1 (6 bases). The CDR3 has 17 amino acids. V dropped 1 base and J dropped 0 bases, with 13 bases sitting between them. Germline CDR1 is SGHRS and CDR2 is YFSETQ. The CDR3 DNA reads as TGCGCCAGCAGCTTGTTAGTGACAGGCGCGAACACCGGGGAGCTGTTTTTT. This gives the protein CASSLLVTGANTGELFF.